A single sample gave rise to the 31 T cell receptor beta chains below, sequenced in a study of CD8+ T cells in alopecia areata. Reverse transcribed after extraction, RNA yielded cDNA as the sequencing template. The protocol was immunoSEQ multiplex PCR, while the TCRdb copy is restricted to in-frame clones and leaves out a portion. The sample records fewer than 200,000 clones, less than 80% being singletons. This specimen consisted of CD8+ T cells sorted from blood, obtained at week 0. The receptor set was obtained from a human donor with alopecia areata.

CDR3 in DNA: TGTGCCAGCAGCTCGGCTGGACAGGGAGATCCCTACGAGCAGTACTTC. Its translation: CASSSAGQGDPYEQYF. J is TRBJ2-7 and V is TRBV7-9, with 8 bases lining up with TRBD1. CDR1 and CDR2 (germline): SEHNR, FQNEAQ (reference sequence). The ends lost 4 bases at V and 2 bases at J; junction bases unmatched: 10. This CDR3 region has 16 residues.

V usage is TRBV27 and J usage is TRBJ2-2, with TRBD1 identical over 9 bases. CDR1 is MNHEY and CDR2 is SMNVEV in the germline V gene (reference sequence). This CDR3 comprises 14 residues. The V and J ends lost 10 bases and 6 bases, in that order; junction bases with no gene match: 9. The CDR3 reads CATLLTGGSGELFF. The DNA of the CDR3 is TGTGCCACCCTTTTGACAGGGGGTTCCGGGGAGCTGTTTTTT.

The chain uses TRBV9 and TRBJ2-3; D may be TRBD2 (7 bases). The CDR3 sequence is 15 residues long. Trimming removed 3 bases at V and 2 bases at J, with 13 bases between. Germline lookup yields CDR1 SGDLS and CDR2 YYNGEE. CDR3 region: CASSASRGATDTQYF. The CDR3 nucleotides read TGTGCCAGCAGCGCCAGCCGGGGGGCCACAGATACGCAGTATTTT. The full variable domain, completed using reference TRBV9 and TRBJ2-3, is DSGVTQTPKHLITATGQRVTLRCSPRSGDLSVYWYQQSLDQGLQFLIQYYNGEERAKGNILERFSAQQFPDLHSELNLSSLELGDSALYFCASSASRGATDTQYFGPGTRLTVL.

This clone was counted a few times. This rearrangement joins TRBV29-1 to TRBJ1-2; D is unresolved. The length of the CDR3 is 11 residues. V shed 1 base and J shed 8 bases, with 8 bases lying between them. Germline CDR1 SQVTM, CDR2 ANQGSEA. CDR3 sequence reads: CSVEGYRGYTF. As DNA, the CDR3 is TGCAGCGTTGAAGGGTACCGGGGCTACACCTTC.

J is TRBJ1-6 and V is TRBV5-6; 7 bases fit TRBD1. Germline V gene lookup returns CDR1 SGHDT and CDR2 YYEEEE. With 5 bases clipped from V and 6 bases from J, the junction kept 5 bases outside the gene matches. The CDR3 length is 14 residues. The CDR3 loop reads CASRQGLGNSPLHF. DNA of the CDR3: TGTGCCAGCAGACAGGGGTTAGGTAATTCACCCCTCCACTTT. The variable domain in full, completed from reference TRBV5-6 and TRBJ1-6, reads DAGVTQSPTHLIKTRGQQVTLRCSPKSGHDTVSWYQQALGQGPQFIFQYYEEEERQRGNFPDRFSGHQFPNYSSELNVNALLLGDSALYLCASRQGLGNSPLHFGNGTRLTVT.

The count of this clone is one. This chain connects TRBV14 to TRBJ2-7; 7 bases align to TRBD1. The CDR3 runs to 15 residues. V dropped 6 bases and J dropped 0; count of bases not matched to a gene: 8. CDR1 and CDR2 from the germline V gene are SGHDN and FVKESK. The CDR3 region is CASRQTGDSSYEQYF. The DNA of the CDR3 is TGTGCCAGCAGGCAAACAGGGGACAGCTCCTACGAGCAGTACTTC. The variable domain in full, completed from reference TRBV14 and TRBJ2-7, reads EAGVTQFPSHSVIEKGQTVTLRCDPISGHDNLYWYRRVMGKEIKFLLHFVKESKQDESGMPNNRFLAERTGGTYSTLKVQPAELEDSGVYFCASRQTGDSSYEQYFGPGTRLTVT.

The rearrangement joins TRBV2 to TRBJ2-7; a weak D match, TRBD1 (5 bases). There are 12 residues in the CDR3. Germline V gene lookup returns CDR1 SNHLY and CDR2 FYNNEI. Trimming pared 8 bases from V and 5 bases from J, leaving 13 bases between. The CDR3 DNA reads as TGTGCCAGCGTTTCAGGGTACCACGAGCAGTACTTC. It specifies CASVSGYHEQYF.

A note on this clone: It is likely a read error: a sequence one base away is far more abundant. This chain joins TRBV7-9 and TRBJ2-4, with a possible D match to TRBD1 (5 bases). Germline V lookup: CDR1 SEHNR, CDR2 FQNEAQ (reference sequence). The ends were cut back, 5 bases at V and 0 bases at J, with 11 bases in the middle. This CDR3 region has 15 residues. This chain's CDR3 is CASSQVRGAKNIQYF. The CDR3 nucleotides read TGTGCCAGCAGCCAAGTTAGGGGAGCCAAAAACATTCAGTACTTC.

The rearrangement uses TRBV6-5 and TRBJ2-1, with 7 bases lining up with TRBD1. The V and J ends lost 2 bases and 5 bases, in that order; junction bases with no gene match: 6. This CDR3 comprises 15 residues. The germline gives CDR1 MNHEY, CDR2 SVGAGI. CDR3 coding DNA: TGTGCCAGCAGTTACGGCAGGGGGTGGGACAATGAGCAGTTCTTC. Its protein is CASSYGRGWDNEQFF.

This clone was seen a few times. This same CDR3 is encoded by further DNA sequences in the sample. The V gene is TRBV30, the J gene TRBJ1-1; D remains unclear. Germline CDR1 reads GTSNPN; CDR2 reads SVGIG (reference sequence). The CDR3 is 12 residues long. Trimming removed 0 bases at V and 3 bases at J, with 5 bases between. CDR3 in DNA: TGTGCCTGGAGTGTAGGTGACACTGAAGCTTTCTTT. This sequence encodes CAWSVGDTEAFF. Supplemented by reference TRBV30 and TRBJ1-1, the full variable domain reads SQTIHQWPATLVQPVGSPLSLECTVEGTSNPNLYWYRQAAGRGLQLLFYSVGIGQISSEVPQNLSASRPQDRQFILSSKKLLLSDSGFYLCAWSVGDTEAFFGQGTRLTVV.

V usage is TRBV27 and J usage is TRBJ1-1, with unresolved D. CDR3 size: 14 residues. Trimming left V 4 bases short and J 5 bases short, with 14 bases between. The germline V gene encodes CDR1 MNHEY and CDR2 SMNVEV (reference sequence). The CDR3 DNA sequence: TGTGCCAGCAGTTCCGGCGGCAGCGGGACTGAAGCTTTCTTT. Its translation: CASSSGGSGTEAFF.

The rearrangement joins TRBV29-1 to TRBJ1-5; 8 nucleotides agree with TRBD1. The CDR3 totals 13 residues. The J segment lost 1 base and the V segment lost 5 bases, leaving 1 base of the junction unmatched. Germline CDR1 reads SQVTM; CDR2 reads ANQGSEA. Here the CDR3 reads CSVRTGSNQPQHF. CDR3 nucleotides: TGCAGCGTTCGGACAGGGAGCAATCAGCCCCAGCATTTT.

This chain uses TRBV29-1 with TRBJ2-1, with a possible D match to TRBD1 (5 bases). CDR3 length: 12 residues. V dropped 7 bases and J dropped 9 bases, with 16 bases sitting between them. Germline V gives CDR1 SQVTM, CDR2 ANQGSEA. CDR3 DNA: TGCAGCGCGGAGTTCAGGGCTGGTGAGCAGTTCTTC. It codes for CSAEFRAGEQFF.

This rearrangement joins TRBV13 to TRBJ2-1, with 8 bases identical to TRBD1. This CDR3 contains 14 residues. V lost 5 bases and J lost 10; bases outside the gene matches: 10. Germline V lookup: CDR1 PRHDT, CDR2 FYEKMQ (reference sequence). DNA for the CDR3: TGTGCCAGCAGCGCCCGGGACAGGTCTCTAGAGCAGTTCTTC. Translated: CASSARDRSLEQFF.

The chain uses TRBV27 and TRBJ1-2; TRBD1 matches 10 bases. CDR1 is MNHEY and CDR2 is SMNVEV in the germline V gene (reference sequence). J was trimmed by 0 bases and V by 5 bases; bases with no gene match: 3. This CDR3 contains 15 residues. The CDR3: CASSLGTGANYGYTF. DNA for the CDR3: TGTGCCAGCAGTCTAGGGACAGGGGCTAACTATGGCTACACCTTC.

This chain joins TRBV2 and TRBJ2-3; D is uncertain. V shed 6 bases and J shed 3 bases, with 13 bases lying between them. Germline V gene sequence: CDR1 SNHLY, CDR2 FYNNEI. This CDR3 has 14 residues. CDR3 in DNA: TGTGCCAGCAGCGAATACCCCGGGACAGATACGCAGTATTTT. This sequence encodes CASSEYPGTDTQYF.

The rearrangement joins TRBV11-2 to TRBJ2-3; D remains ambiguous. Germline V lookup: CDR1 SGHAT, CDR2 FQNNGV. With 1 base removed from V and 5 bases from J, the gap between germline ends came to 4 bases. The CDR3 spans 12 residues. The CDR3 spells CASSLGEDTQYF. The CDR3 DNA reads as TGTGCCAGCAGCTTAGGGGAAGATACGCAGTATTTT.

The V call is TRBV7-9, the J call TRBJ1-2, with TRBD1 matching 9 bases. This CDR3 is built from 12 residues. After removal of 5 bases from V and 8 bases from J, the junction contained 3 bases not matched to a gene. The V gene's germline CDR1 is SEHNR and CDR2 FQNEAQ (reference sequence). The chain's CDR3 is CASSEGQGGYTF. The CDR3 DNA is TGTGCCAGCAGCGAGGGACAGGGAGGCTACACCTTC. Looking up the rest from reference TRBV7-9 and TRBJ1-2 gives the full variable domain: DTGVSQNPRHKITKRGQNVTFRCDPISEHNRLYWYRQTLGQGPEFLTYFQNEAQLEKSRLLSDRFSAERPKGSFSTLEIQRTEQGDSAMYLCASSEGQGGYTFGSGTRLTVV.

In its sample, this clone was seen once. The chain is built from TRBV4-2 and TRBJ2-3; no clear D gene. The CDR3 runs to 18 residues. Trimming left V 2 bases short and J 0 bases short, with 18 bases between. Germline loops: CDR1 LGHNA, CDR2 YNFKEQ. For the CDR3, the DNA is TGTGCCAGCAGCCAATCCCCCGTCCCCCACTTTAGCACAGATACGCAGTATTTT. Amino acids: CASSQSPVPHFSTDTQYF.

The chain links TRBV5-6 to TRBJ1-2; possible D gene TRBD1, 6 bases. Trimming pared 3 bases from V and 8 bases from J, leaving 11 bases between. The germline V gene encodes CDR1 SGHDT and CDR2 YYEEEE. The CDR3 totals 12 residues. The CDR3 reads CASSSGTLGYTF. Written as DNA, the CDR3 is TGTGCCAGCAGCTCGGGGACACTGGGCTACACCTTC.

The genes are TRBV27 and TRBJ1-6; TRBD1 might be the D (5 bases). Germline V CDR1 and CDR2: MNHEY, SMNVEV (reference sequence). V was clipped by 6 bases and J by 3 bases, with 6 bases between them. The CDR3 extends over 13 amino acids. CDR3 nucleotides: TGTGCCAGCAGAGACAGCTATAATTCACCCCTCCACTTT. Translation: CASRDSYNSPLHF.

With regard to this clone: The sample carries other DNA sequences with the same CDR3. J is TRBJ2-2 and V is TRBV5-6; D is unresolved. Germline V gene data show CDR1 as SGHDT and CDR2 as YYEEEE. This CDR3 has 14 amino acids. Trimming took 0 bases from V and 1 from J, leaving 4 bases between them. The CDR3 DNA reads TGTGCCAGCAGCTTGGGGTTGAACACCGGGGAGCTGTTTTTT. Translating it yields CASSLGLNTGELFF.

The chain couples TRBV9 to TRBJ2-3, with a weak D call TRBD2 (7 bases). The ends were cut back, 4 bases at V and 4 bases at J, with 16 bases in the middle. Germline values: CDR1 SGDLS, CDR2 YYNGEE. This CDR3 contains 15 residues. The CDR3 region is CASSSRGGEPDTQYF. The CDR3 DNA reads TGTGCCAGCAGCTCGAGGGGGGGCGAGCCAGATACGCAGTATTTT.

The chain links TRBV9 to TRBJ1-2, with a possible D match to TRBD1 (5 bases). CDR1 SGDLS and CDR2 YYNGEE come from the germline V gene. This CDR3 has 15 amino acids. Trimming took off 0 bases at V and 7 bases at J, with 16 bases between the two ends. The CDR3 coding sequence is TGTGCCAGCAGCGTAGCTGGTACAGGCGATAGTGGCTACACCTTC. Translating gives CASSVAGTGDSGYTF.

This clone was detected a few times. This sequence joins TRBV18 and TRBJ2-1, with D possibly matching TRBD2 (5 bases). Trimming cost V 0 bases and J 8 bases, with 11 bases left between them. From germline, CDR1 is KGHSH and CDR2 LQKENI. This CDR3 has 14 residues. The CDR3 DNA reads TGTGCCAGCTCACCACCCGGGGAAATCGATGAGCAGTTCTTC. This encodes CASSPPGEIDEQFF. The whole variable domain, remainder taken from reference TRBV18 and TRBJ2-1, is NAGVMQNPRHLVRRRGQEARLRCSPMKGHSHVYWYRQLPEEGLKFMVYLQKENIIDESGMPKERFSAEFPKEGPSILRIQQVVRGDSAAYFCASSPPGEIDEQFFGPGTRLTVL.

The CDR3 region has the DNA TGCAGCGTTGAACGGGGCGAAGGCGAGCAGTACTTC. Amino acids: CSVERGEGEQYF. V is TRBV29-1 and J is TRBJ2-7, with D perhaps matching TRBD1 or TRBD2 (5 bases each). This CDR3 is built from 12 residues. Germline values: CDR1 SQVTM, CDR2 ANQGSEA. Trimming left V 2 bases short and J 6 bases short, with 11 bases between.

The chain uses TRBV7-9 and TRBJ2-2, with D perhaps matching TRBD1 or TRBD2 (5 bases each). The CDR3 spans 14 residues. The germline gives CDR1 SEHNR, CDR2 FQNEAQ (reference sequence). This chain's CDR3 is CVSESGRYTGELFF. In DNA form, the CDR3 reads TGTGTCTCGGAGTCGGGACGATACACCGGGGAGCTGTTTTTT. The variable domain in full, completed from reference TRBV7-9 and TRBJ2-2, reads DTGVSQNPRHKITKRGQNVTFRCDPISEHNRLYWYRQTLGQGPEFLTYFQNEAQLEKSRLLSDRFSAERPKGSFSTLEIQRTEQGDSAMYLCVSESGRYTGELFFGEGSRLTVL.

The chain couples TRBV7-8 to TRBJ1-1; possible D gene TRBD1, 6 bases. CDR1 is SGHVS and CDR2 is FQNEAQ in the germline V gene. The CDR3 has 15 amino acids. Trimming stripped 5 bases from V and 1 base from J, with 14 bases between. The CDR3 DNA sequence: TGTGCCAGCAGCGATCGGGAGACAGGGAACACTGAAGCTTTCTTT. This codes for CASSDRETGNTEAFF.

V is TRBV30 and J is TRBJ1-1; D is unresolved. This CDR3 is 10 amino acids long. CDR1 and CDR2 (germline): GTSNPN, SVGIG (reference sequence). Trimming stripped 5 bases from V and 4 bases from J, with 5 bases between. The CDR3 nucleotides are TGTGCCTGGGGGAGCACTGAAGCTTTCTTT. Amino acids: CAWGSTEAFF.

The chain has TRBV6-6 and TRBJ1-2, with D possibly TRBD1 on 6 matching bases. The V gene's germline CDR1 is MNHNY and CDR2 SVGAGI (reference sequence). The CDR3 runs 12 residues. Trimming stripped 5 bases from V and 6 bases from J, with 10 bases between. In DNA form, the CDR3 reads TGTGCCAGCAGTCCGGGACACGATGGCTACACCTTC. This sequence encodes CASSPGHDGYTF.

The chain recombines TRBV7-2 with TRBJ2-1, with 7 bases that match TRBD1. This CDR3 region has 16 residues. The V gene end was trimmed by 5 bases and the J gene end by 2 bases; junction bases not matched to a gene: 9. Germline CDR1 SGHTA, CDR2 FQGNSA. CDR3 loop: CASSPKVGTAYNEQFF. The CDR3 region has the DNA TGTGCCAGCAGCCCAAAAGTGGGGACAGCCTACAATGAGCAGTTCTTC. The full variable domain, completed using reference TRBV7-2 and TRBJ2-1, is GAGVSQSPSNKVTEKGKDVELRCDPISGHTALYWYRQSLGQGLEFLIYFQGNSAPDKSGLPSDRFSAERTGGSVSTLTIQRTQQEDSAVYLCASSPKVGTAYNEQFFGPGTRLTVL.